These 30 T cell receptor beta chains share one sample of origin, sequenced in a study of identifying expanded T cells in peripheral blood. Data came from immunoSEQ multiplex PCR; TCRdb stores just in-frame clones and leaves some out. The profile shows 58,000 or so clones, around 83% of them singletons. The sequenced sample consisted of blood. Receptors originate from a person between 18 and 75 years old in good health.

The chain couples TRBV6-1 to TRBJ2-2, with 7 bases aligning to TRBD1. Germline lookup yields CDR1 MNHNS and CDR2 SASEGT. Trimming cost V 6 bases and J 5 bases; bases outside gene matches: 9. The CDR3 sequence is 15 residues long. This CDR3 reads CASRKDRTYTGELFF. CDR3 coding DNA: TGTGCCAGCAGAAAGGACAGGACTTATACCGGGGAGCTGTTTTTT.

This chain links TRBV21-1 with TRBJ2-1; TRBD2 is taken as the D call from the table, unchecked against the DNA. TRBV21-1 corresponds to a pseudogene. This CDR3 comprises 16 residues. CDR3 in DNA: TGTGCCAGCAGCATGAGGGGGACTAGTAGGTACAATGAGCAGTTCTTC. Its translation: CASSMRGTSRYNEQFF.

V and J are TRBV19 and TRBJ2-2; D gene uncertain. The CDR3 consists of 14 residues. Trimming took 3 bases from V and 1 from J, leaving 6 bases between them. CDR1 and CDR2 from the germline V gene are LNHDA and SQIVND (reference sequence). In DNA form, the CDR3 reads TGTGCCAGTAGTATCGGGCGGAACACCGGGGAGCTGTTTTTT. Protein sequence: CASSIGRNTGELFF. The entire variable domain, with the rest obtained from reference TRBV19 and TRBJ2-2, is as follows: DGGITQSPKYLFRKEGQNVTLSCEQNLNHDAMYWYRQDPGQGLRLIYYSQIVNDFQKGDIAEGYSVSREKKESFPLTVTSAQKNPTAFYLCASSIGRNTGELFFGEGSRLTVL.

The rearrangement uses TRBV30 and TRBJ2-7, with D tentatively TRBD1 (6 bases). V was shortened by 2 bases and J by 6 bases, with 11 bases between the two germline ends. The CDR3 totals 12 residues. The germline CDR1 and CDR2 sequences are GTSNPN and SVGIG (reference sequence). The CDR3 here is CAWSITGFEQYF. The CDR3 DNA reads TGTGCCTGGAGTATCACAGGGTTCGAGCAGTACTTC.

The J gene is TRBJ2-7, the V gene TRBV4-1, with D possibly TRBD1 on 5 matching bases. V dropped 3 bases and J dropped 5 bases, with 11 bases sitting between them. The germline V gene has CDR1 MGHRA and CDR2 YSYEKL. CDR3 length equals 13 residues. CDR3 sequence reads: CASSHVPGNEQYV. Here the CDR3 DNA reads TGCGCCAGCAGCCATGTCCCAGGGAACGAGCAGTACGTC.

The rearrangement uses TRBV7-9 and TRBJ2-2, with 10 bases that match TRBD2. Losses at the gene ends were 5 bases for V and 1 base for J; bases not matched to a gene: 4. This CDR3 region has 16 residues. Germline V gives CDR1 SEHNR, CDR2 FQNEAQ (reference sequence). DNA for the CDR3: TGTGCCAGCAGCCCGTGGACTAGCGGGAACACCGGGGAGCTGTTTTTT. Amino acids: CASSPWTSGNTGELFF.

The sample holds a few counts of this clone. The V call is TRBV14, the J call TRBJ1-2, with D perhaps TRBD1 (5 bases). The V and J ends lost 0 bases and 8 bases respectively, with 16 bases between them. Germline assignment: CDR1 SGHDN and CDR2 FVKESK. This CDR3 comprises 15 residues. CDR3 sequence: CASSQDEWAGKGYTF. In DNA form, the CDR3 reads TGTGCCAGCAGCCAAGACGAGTGGGCAGGGAAAGGCTACACCTTC. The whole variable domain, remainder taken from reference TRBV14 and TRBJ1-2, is EAGVTQFPSHSVIEKGQTVTLRCDPISGHDNLYWYRRVMGKEIKFLLHFVKESKQDESGMPNNRFLAERTGGTYSTLKVQPAELEDSGVYFCASSQDEWAGKGYTFGSGTRLTVV.

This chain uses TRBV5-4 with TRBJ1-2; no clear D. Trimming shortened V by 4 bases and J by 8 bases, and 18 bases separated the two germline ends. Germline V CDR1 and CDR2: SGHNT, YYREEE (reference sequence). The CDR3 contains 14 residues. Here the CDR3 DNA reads TGTGCCAGCAGCCCTATGAACGGCGTGGGGGGCTACACCTTC. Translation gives CASSPMNGVGGYTF.

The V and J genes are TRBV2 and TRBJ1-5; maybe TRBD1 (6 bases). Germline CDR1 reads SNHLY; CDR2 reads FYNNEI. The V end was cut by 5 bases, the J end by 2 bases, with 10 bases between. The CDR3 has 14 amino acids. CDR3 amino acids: CASSTGYGNQPQHF. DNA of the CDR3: TGTGCCAGCAGTACAGGGTATGGCAATCAGCCCCAGCATTTT.

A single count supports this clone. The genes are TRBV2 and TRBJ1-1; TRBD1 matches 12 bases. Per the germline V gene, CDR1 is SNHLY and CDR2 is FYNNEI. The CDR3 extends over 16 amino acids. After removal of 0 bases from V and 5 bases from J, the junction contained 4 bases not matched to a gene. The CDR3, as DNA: TGTGCCAGCAGTGAAGCGGGGACAGGGGGCTTTACTGAAGCTTTCTTT. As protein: CASSEAGTGGFTEAFF.

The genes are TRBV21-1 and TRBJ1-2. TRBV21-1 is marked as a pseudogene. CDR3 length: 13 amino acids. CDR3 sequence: CASSAASWYGYTF. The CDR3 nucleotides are TGTGCCAGCAGCGCGGCCTCGTGGTATGGCTACACCTTC.

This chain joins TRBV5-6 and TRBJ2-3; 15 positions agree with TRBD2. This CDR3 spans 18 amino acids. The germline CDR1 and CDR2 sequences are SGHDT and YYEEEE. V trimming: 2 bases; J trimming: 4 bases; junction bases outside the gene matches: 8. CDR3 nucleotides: TGTGCCAGCAGCTTCGGAGGGACTAGCGGGGGGCGGGCAGATACGCAGTATTTT. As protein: CASSFGGTSGGRADTQYF.

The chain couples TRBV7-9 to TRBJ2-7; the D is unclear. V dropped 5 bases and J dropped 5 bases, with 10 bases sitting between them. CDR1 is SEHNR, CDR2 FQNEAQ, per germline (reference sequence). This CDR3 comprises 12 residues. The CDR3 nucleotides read TGTGCCAGCAGCCCCCCTACGGACGAGCAGTACTTC. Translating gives CASSPPTDEQYF.

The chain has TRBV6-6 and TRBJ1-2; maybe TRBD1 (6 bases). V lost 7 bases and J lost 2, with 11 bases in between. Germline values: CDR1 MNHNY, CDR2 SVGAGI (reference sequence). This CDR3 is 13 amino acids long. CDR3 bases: TGTGCCAGCACAAGACAGGACAACTATGGCTACACCTTC. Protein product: CASTRQDNYGYTF.

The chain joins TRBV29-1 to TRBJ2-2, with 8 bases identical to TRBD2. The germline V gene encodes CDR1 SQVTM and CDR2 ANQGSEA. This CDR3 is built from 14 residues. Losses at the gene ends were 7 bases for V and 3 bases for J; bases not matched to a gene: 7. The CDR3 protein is CSACSGRYTGELFF. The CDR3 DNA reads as TGCAGCGCCTGCAGCGGGAGATACACCGGGGAGCTGTTTTTT.

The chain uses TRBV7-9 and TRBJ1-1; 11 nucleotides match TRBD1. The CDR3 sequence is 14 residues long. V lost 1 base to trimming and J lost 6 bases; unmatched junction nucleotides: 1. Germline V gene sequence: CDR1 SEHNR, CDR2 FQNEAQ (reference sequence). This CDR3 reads CASSLGTGGPEAFF. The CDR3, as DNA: TGTGCCAGCAGCTTAGGGACAGGGGGCCCTGAAGCTTTCTTT.

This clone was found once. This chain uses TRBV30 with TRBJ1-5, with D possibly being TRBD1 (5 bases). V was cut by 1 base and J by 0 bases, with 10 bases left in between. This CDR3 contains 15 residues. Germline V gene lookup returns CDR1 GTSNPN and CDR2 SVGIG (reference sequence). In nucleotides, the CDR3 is TGTGCCTGGAGTGGGGGGTTATCTAGCAATCAGCCCCAGCATTTT. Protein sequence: CAWSGGLSSNQPQHF.

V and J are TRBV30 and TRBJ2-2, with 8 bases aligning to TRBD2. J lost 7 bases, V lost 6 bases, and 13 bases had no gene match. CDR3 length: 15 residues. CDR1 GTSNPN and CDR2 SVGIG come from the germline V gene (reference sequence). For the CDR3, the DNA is TGTGCCTGCACTGGGCGCGGGAGGACCGGCGGGGAGCTGTTTTTT. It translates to CACTGRGRTGGELFF.

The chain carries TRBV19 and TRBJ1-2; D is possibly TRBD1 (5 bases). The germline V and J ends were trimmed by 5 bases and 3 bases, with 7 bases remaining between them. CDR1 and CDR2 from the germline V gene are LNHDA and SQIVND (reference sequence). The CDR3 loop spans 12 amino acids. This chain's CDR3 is CASSDRDYGYTF. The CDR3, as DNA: TGTGCCAGTAGTGACAGAGACTATGGCTACACCTTC.

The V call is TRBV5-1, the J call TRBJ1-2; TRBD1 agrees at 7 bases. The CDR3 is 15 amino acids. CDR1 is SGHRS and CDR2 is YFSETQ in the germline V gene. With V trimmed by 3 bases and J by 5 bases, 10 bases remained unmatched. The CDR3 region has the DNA TGCGCCAGCAGCTCGCAGGGGGGAGGGAAGTATGGCTACACCTTC. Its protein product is CASSSQGGGKYGYTF.

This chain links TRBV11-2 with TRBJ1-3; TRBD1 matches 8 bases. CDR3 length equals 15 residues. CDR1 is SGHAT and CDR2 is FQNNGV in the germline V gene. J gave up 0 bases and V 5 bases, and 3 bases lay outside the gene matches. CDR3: CASSMTGDSGNTIYF. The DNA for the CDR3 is TGTGCCAGCAGCATGACAGGGGACTCTGGAAACACCATATATTTT.

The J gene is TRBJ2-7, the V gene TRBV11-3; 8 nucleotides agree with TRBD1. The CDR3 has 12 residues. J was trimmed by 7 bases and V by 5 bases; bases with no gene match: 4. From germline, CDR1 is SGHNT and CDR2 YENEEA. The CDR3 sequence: CASSRTGWEQYF. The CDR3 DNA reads TGTGCCAGCAGCCGGACAGGGTGGGAGCAGTACTTC.

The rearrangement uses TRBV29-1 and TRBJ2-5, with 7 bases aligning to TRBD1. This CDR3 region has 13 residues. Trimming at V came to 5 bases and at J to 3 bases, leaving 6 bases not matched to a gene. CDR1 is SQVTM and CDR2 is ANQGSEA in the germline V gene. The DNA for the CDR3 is TGCAGCGTTACCCCAGGGGGTAAAGAGACCCAGTACTTC. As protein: CSVTPGGKETQYF.

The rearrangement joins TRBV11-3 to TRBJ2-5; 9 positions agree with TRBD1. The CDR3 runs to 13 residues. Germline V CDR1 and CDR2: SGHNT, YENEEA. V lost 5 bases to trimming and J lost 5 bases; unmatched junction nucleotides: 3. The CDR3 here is CASSPGQGETQYF. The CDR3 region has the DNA TGTGCCAGCAGCCCCGGACAGGGGGAGACCCAGTACTTC.

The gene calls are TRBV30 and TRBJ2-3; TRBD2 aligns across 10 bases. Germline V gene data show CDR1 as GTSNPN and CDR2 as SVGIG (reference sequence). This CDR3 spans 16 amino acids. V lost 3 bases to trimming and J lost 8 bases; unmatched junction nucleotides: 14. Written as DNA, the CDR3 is TGTGCCTGGAGCAAAGGACTAGCGGTATCAGTTCCTACGCAGTATTTT. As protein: CAWSKGLAVSVPTQYF.

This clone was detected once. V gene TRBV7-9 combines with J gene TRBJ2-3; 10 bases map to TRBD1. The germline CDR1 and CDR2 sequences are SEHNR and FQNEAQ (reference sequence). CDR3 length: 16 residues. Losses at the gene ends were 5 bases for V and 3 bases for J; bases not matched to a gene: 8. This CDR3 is CASSPGTGVGTDTQYF. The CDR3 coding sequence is TGTGCCAGCAGCCCGGGGACAGGGGTTGGGACAGATACGCAGTATTTT.

CDR3 residues: CASSPSRAINTEAFF. CDR3 sequence (DNA): TGCGCCAGCAGCCCATCCCGGGCCATAAACACTGAAGCTTTCTTT. The rearrangement joins TRBV5-1 to TRBJ1-1; D uncertain. Trimming removed 4 bases from V and 2 bases from J, with 15 bases in between. Germline CDR1 SGHRS, CDR2 YFSETQ. The CDR3 runs to 15 residues.

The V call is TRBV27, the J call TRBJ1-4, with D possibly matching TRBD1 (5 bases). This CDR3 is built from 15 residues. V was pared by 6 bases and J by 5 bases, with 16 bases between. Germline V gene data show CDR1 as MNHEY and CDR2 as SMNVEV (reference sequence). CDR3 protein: CASRSGTGRNEKLFF. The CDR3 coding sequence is TGTGCCAGCAGATCAGGGACGGGGAGAAATGAAAAACTGTTTTTT.

The DNA for the CDR3 is TGTGCCTGGTTTGCCGGACAGGGCATTGGAAACACCATATATTTT. Amino acid sequence: CAWFAGQGIGNTIYF. V and J are TRBV30 and TRBJ1-3; 8 bases match TRBD1. Germline lookup yields CDR1 GTSNPN and CDR2 SVGIG (reference sequence). The CDR3 consists of 15 residues. The junction had 9 bases not matched to a gene; V was cut back by 5 bases and J by 3 bases.

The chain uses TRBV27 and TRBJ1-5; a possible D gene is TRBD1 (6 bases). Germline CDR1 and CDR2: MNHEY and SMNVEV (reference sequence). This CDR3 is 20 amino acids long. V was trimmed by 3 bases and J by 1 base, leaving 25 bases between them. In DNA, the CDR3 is TGTGCCAGCAGTTTGTACTGGACTCCCGGGACATCCGTCAGCAATCAGCCCCAGCATTTT. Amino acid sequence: CASSLYWTPGTSVSNQPQHF.